This TCR beta chain comes out of a study of cytomegalovirus exposure and HLA in healthy donors. Broader study findings: For cytomegalovirus status, the classifier reportedly gave diagnoses with high specificity and sensitivity. As a later analysis revealed, most CMV-associated TCR beta chains appeared HLA-restricted.

Germline loops: CDR1 SGHNT, CDR2 YYREEE (reference sequence). The CDR3 covers 15 residues. J was trimmed by 5 bases and V by 3 bases; bases with no gene match: 7. As concerns this clone: Its specificity is unknown.

A multiplex PCR was run with 60 Vbeta primers and 13 Jbeta primers. Sequencing was performed with immunoSEQ multiplex PCR; in TCRdb, only in-frame clones are kept and a portion is missing. The sample has 180,000 or so clones; 65% to 85% are singletons. Sequencing was performed on PBMCs. This chain links TRBV5-4 with TRBJ1-2; TRBD1 matches 10 bases. This receptor was identified in a female donor in good health and CMV-seronegative. The DNA of the CDR3 is TGTGCCAGCAGCTACGACAGGGGGCGTTCGTATGGCTACACCTTC. This translates into CASSYDRGRSYGYTF.